A single sample gave rise to the 32 T cell receptor beta chains below, sequenced in a study of blood T cell repertoires in COVID-19. Sequencing used immunoSEQ multiplex PCR; TCRdb keeps in-frame clones, though not all of them. The sample includes over 100,000 clones, about 83% of them seen just once. The specimen was peripheral blood. These receptors were obtained from a man aged 35-49 years with active or convalescent COVID-19.

The genes are TRBV9 and TRBJ1-4; D gene ambiguous. The CDR3 is 14 amino acids. Germline-derived CDR1 and CDR2 are SGDLS and YYNGEE. Trimming removed 5 bases from V and 1 base from J, with 9 bases in between. The CDR3 is CASRPEGTNEKLFF. The CDR3 DNA sequence: TGTGCCAGCAGGCCCGAGGGAACTAATGAAAAACTGTTTTTT.

The gene calls are TRBV9 and TRBJ2-2; D is unclear. Germline V gene sequence: CDR1 SGDLS, CDR2 YYNGEE. The CDR3 runs to 13 residues. Deletions cut 2 bases from V and 4 bases from J, with 6 bases between. The CDR3 DNA is TGTGCCAGCAGCGTTGTAGTCACCGGGGAGCTGTTTTTT. Translated, it gives CASSVVVTGELFF.

The chain links TRBV9 to TRBJ2-3; D gene ambiguous. Germline CDR1 is SGDLS and CDR2 is YYNGEE. The CDR3 runs to 13 residues. Trimming removed 0 bases at V and 4 bases at J, with 6 bases between. CDR3 DNA: TGTGCCAGCAGCGTAGCCAGGTCAGATACGCAGTATTTT. Its translation: CASSVARSDTQYF.

The J gene is TRBJ1-1, the V gene TRBV14; no clear D. V lost 1 base to trimming and J lost 4 bases, with 7 bases between them. CDR1 and CDR2 from the germline V gene are SGHDN and FVKESK. The CDR3 has 13 residues. The CDR3 sequence is CASSQAVSTEAFF. The CDR3 DNA sequence: TGTGCCAGCAGCCAAGCCGTATCCACTGAAGCTTTCTTT.

V usage is TRBV6-5 and J usage is TRBJ2-5, with 10 bases fitting TRBD1. V was clipped by 4 bases and J by 4 bases; unmatched bases: 3. The CDR3 spans 14 residues. CDR1 and CDR2 (germline): MNHEY, SVGAGI. The CDR3 DNA follows: TGTGCCAGCAGTTCGGGACAGGGGTTAGAGACCCAGTACTTC. It is translated as CASSSGQGLETQYF.

The chain joins TRBV19 to TRBJ1-5; TRBD1 is a possible D gene (6 bases). The V and J ends lost 6 bases and 1 base respectively, with 13 bases between them. The CDR3 sequence is 15 residues long. In germline, CDR1 is LNHDA, CDR2 SQIVND (reference sequence). The CDR3: CASRPRTVSNQPQHF. In DNA form, the CDR3 reads TGTGCCAGTAGGCCAAGGACAGTAAGCAATCAGCCCCAGCATTTT.

The J gene is TRBJ2-4, the V gene TRBV7-2; possible D gene TRBD1, 5 bases. Deletions cut 5 bases from V and 6 bases from J, with 14 bases between. CDR1 is SGHTA and CDR2 is FQGNSA in the germline V gene. The CDR3 totals 14 residues. The CDR3 DNA reads TGTGCCAGCAGCCGCCTTGCAGGGATAAACATTCAGTACTTC. Protein: CASSRLAGINIQYF.

The chain carries TRBV7-2 and TRBJ1-1; no reliable D call. The germline V and J ends were trimmed by 6 bases and 1 base, with 15 bases remaining between them. Germline CDR1 and CDR2: SGHTA and FQGNSA. This CDR3 contains 15 residues. The chain's CDR3 is CASSTGVTSNTEAFF. The CDR3 DNA reads as TGTGCCAGCAGTACCGGTGTTACCTCGAACACTGAAGCTTTCTTT.

The chain carries TRBV9 and TRBJ1-4; TRBD1 matches 10 bases. J gave up 3 bases and V 3 bases, and 5 bases lay outside the gene matches. CDR3 length: 16 residues. The germline V gene has CDR1 SGDLS and CDR2 YYNGEE. DNA of the CDR3: TGTGCCAGCAGCGCGGGACAGGGGCCTCCTAATGAAAAACTGTTTTTT. Amino acids: CASSAGQGPPNEKLFF. The whole variable domain, remainder taken from reference TRBV9 and TRBJ1-4, is DSGVTQTPKHLITATGQRVTLRCSPRSGDLSVYWYQQSLDQGLQFLIQYYNGEERAKGNILERFSAQQFPDLHSELNLSSLELGDSALYFCASSAGQGPPNEKLFFGSGTQLSVL.

The V gene is TRBV7-6, the J gene TRBJ2-5; 7 nucleotides line up with TRBD2. The CDR3 has 16 amino acids. Germline V gene lookup returns CDR1 SGHVS and CDR2 FNYEAQ. The ends lost 1 base at V and 2 bases at J; junction bases unmatched: 7. In DNA, the CDR3 is TGTGCCAGCAGCTTAGTTGCGGGGGTGCTACAAGAGACCCAGTACTTC. As protein: CASSLVAGVLQETQYF.

This chain uses TRBV5-5 with TRBJ1-6, with 9 bases identical to TRBD1. This CDR3 is 16 amino acids long. Trimming removed 3 bases from V and 5 bases from J; junction bases left unmatched: 6. CDR1 SGHKS and CDR2 YYEKEE come from the germline V gene (reference sequence). The CDR3 protein is CASSSNRGLDNSPLHF. The CDR3 DNA sequence: TGTGCCAGCAGCTCTAACAGGGGGCTGGATAATTCACCCCTCCACTTT. Drawing the rest from reference TRBV5-5 and TRBJ1-6, the complete variable domain is DAGVTQSPTHLIKTRGQQVTLRCSPISGHKSVSWYQQVLGQGPQFIFQYYEKEERGRGNFPDRFSARQFPNYSSELNVNALLLGDSALYLCASSSNRGLDNSPLHFGNGTRLTVT.

The J gene is TRBJ1-3, the V gene TRBV11-2; the D is unclear. The CDR3 consists of 17 residues. The germline CDR1 and CDR2 sequences are SGHAT and FQNNGV. Deletions cut 8 bases from V and 0 bases from J, with 20 bases between. Here the CDR3 reads CASRPPLAGNSGNTIYF. CDR3 nucleotides: TGTGCCAGCCGACCCCCCCTGGCAGGAAACTCTGGAAACACCATATATTTT.

J is TRBJ2-5 and V is TRBV5-1; D gene uncertain. Germline CDR1 reads SGHRS; CDR2 reads YFSETQ. This CDR3 comprises 15 residues. V was cut by 0 bases and J by 0 bases, with 9 bases left in between. CDR3: CASSLAVPYQETQYF. The CDR3, as DNA: TGCGCCAGCAGCTTGGCCGTTCCGTACCAAGAGACCCAGTACTTC. Full variable domain (outside the CDR3, taken from reference TRBV5-1 and TRBJ2-5): KAGVTQTPRYLIKTRGQQVTLSCSPISGHRSVSWYQQTPGQGLQFLFEYFSETQRNKGNFPGRFSGRQFSNSRSEMNVSTLELGDSALYLCASSLAVPYQETQYFGPGTRLLVL.

The chain has TRBV4-1 and TRBJ1-3; TRBD1 aligns across 8 bases. V lost 0 bases and J lost 0; bases outside the gene matches: 10. The CDR3 contains 19 residues. Germline CDR1 and CDR2: MGHRA and YSYEKL. Written as DNA, the CDR3 is TGCGCCAGCAGCCAAGATGGCGGGACAGGTTACAGCTCTGGAAACACCATATATTTT. Translating gives CASSQDGGTGYSSGNTIYF.

This chain links TRBV10-3 with TRBJ1-1; D might be TRBD1 (5 bases). Germline CDR1 and CDR2: ENHRY and SYGVKD. V lost 4 bases and J 3 bases, leaving 12 bases between the germline ends. This CDR3 contains 14 residues. The CDR3 DNA reads as TGTGCCATCAGTGCCAATGGGGGGGACACTGAAGCTTTCTTT. This codes for CAISANGGDTEAFF.

The V and J genes are TRBV10-3 and TRBJ2-2, with D perhaps matching TRBD1 (6 bases). The CDR3 runs 19 residues. CDR1 is ENHRY, CDR2 SYGVKD, per germline. Trimming shortened V by 4 bases and J by 0 bases, and 21 bases separated the two germline ends. CDR3 bases: TGTGCCATCAGTGCCTCCACCCCGGGACAACGATCGAACACCGGGGAGCTGTTTTTT. It codes for CAISASTPGQRSNTGELFF.

The rearrangement links TRBV5-4 to TRBJ1-3; 9 bases are a match to TRBD1. The V segment lost 3 bases and the J segment 4 bases; nucleotides outside the gene matches: 2. The CDR3 has 14 residues. Germline V gene sequence: CDR1 SGHNT, CDR2 YYREEE (reference sequence). CDR3 residues: CASSYGTGGNTIYF. CDR3 nucleotides: TGTGCCAGCAGCTACGGGACAGGGGGAAACACCATATATTTT. The full variable domain, its missing parts supplied by reference TRBV5-4 and TRBJ1-3, is ETGVTQSPTHLIKTRGQQVTLRCSSQSGHNTVSWYQQALGQGPQFIFQYYREEENGRGNFPPRFSGLQFPNYSSELNVNALELDDSALYLCASSYGTGGNTIYFGEGSWLTVV.

The chain couples TRBV21-1 to TRBJ2-6; the table calls TRBD1, which could not be checked here. TRBV21-1 is listed as a pseudogene. The CDR3 covers 18 residues. CDR3 DNA: TGTGCCAGCAGCAAACTTCAGGGGGCCACAACTGGGGCCAACGTCCTGACTTTC. Translating gives CASSKLQGATTGANVLTF.

The chain employs TRBV6-1 and TRBJ1-6; D gene uncertain. Germline loops: CDR1 MNHNS, CDR2 SASEGT. The V gene lost 1 base and the J gene lost 9 bases, with 7 bases spanning the gap. This CDR3 has 13 amino acids. CDR3 region: CASSEGRTSPLHF. Here the CDR3 DNA reads TGTGCCAGCAGTGAAGGTAGAACTTCACCCCTCCACTTT.

The V and J genes are TRBV3-1 (or the pseudogene TRBV3-2) and TRBJ2-5; D not certain. Deletions cut 6 bases from V and 7 bases from J, with 9 bases between. CDR1 and CDR2 (germline): LGHDT, YNNKEL (reference sequence). The CDR3 covers 11 residues. CDR3 sequence (DNA): TGTGCCAGCAGGTCGAGAGGGACCCAGTACTTC. It codes for CASRSRGTQYF.

The V and J genes are TRBV6-5 and TRBJ2-3, with D possibly matching TRBD1 (6 bases). Germline CDR1 is MNHEY and CDR2 is SVGAGI. The CDR3 spans 15 residues. Trimming stripped 7 bases from V and 4 bases from J, with 18 bases between. The CDR3 spells CASTPGTLLADTQYF. In nucleotides, the CDR3 is TGTGCCAGCACCCCCGGGACACTTCTAGCAGATACGCAGTATTTT.

The J gene is TRBJ1-6, the V gene TRBV18, with 9 bases aligning to TRBD1. This CDR3 has 14 amino acids. Losses at the gene ends were 4 bases for V and 6 bases for J; bases not matched to a gene: 1. Germline loops: CDR1 KGHSH, CDR2 LQKENI. The CDR3 sequence: CASSLGQGNSPLHF. DNA of the CDR3: TGTGCCAGCTCACTGGGACAGGGTAATTCACCCCTCCACTTT.

V gene TRBV6-5 combines with J gene TRBJ1-2, with D perhaps matching TRBD1 (6 bases). Germline assignment: CDR1 MNHEY and CDR2 SVGAGI. The CDR3 loop spans 13 amino acids. Deletions cut 7 bases from V and 8 bases from J, with 17 bases between. Here the CDR3 reads CASTQNTGNGYTF. CDR3 DNA: TGTGCCAGCACCCAAAATACAGGGAACGGCTACACCTTC.

V gene TRBV7-2 combines with J gene TRBJ2-5; 11 bases align to TRBD2. This CDR3 comprises 16 residues. Germline V CDR1 and CDR2: SGHTA, FQGNSA. The trim removed 1 base at V and 1 base at J, leaving 2 bases unmatched. The CDR3 sequence: CASSLVAGGFQETQYF. The CDR3 DNA is TGTGCCAGCAGCTTAGTAGCGGGGGGGTTCCAAGAGACCCAGTACTTC.

The CDR3 is CASRVGTGFDYTF. CDR3 coding DNA: TGTGCCAGCAGGGTAGGGACAGGGTTTGACTACACCTTC. The V and J genes are TRBV27 and TRBJ1-2; 9 bases are a match to TRBD1. CDR3 length: 13 amino acids. With V trimmed by 6 bases and J by 10 bases, 9 bases remained unmatched. Germline CDR1 and CDR2: MNHEY and SMNVEV (reference sequence).

This chain links TRBV19 with TRBJ1-5; D is perhaps TRBD1 (5 bases). V was cut by 7 bases and J by 0 bases, with 13 bases left in between. Germline CDR1 and CDR2: LNHDA and SQIVND (reference sequence). This CDR3 is built from 15 residues. CDR3 nucleotide sequence: TGTGCCAGTACCTGGACACCGTATAGCAATCAGCCCCAGCATTTT. Amino acid sequence: CASTWTPYSNQPQHF. Together with reference TRBV19 and TRBJ1-5, the CDR3 gives the full variable domain: DGGITQSPKYLFRKEGQNVTLSCEQNLNHDAMYWYRQDPGQGLRLIYYSQIVNDFQKGDIAEGYSVSREKKESFPLTVTSAQKNPTAFYLCASTWTPYSNQPQHFGDGTRLSIL.

This clone was found once. V usage is TRBV5-4 and J usage is TRBJ2-7; tentatively, D is TRBD1 (5 bases). The ends were cut back, 3 bases at V and 3 bases at J, with 16 bases in the middle. CDR3 length equals 15 residues. Per germline, CDR1 SGHNT and CDR2 YYREEE (reference sequence). CDR3 DNA sequence: TGTGCCAGCAGCTCACAGGCGATGGCCGTCTACGAGCAGTACTTC. The encoded protein is CASSSQAMAVYEQYF.

The gene calls are TRBV12-3 or TRBV12-4 and TRBJ1-1, with 7 bases identical to TRBD1. Unmatched junction bases numbered 7, after V lost 8 bases and J lost 4 bases. This CDR3 is 13 amino acids long. The CDR3, as DNA: TGTGCCAGCTTAAACAGGGGATCCACTGAAGCTTTCTTT. The encoded protein is CASLNRGSTEAFF.

The rearrangement links TRBV5-1 to TRBJ2-7, with TRBD1 matching 8 bases. In germline, CDR1 is SGHRS, CDR2 YFSETQ. With 4 bases clipped from V and 5 bases from J, the junction kept 5 bases outside the gene matches. This CDR3 region has 13 residues. CDR3 in amino acids: CASSVGTGNEQYF. For the CDR3, the DNA is TGCGCCAGCAGCGTCGGGACAGGAAACGAGCAGTACTTC.

This chain connects TRBV7-3 to TRBJ2-4, with 12 bases lining up with TRBD2. This CDR3 comprises 20 residues. Trimming removed 1 base from V and 1 base from J; junction bases left unmatched: 11. The germline CDR1 and CDR2 sequences are SGHTA and FQGTGA. The DNA of the CDR3 is TGTGCCAGCAGCTTAAGCGAGACTAGCGGGGGTCCTGGGGCCAAAAACATTCAGTACTTC. Translating gives CASSLSETSGGPGAKNIQYF. Combining the CDR3 with reference TRBV7-3 and TRBJ2-4 gives the whole variable domain GAGVSQTPSNKVTEKGKYVELRCDPISGHTALYWYRQSLGQGPEFLIYFQGTGAADDSGLPNDRFFAVRPEGSVSTLKIQRTERGDSAVYLCASSLSETSGGPGAKNIQYFGAGTRLSVL.

The rearrangement links TRBV6-2 or TRBV6-3 to TRBJ2-1; D not resolved. In germline, CDR1 is MNHEY, CDR2 SVGEGT. With 2 bases removed from V and 15 bases from J, the gap between germline ends came to 11 bases. CDR3 length: 11 amino acids. CDR3 sequence reads: CASSYVWAVFF. The CDR3 region has the DNA TGTGCCAGCAGTTACGTGTGGGCCGTGTTCTTC.

The chain has TRBV6-6 and TRBJ2-2; unclear D gene. This CDR3 is 10 amino acids long. Germline V CDR1 and CDR2: MNHNY, SVGAGI (reference sequence). Trimming pared 10 bases from V and 6 bases from J, leaving 6 bases between. The CDR3: CATAAGELFF. In DNA, the CDR3 is TGTGCCACCGCAGCCGGGGAGCTGTTTTTT.